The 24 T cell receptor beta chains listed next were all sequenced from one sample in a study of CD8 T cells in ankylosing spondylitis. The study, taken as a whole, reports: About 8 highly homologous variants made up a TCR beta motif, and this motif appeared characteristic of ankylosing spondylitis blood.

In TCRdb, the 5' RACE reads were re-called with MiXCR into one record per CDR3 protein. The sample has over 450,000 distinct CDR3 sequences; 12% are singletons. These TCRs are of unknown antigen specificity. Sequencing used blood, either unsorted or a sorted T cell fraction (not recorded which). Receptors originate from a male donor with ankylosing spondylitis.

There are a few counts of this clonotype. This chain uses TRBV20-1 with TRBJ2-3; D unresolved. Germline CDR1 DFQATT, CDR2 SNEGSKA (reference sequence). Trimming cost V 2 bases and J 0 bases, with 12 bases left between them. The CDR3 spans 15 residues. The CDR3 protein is CSARTDIPSTDTQYF. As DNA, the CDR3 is TGCAGTGCTAGAACCGATATCCCTAGCACAGATACGCAGTATTTT.

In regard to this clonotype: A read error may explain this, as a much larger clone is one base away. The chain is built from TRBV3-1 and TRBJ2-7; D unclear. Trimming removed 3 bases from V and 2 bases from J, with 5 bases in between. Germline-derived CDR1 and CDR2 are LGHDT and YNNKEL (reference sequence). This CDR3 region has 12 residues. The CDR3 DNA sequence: TGTGCCAGCAGCCATGTAACCTACGAGCAGTACTTC. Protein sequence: CASSHVTYEQYF.

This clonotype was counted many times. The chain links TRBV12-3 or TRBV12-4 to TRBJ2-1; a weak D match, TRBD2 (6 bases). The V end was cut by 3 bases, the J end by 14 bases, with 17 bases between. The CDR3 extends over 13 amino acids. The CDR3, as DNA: TGTGCCAGCAGTTTGGAGCGCAGATCGGGGGAGTTCTTC. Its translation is CASSLERRSGEFF.

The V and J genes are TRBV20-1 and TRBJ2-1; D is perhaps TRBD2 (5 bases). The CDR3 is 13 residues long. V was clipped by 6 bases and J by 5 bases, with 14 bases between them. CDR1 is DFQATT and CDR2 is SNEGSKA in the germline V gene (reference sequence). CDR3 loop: CSAPDSADNEQFF. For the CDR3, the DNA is TGCAGTGCCCCGGATAGCGCCGACAATGAGCAGTTCTTC.

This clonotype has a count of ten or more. The CDR3 is CSAGTASSTDTQYF. The CDR3 DNA is TGCAGTGCTGGGACTGCGTCTAGCACAGATACGCAGTATTTT. The rearrangement joins TRBV20-1 to TRBJ2-3; TRBD2 is a possible D gene (6 bases). Germline CDR1 and CDR2: DFQATT and SNEGSKA (reference sequence). The CDR3 loop spans 14 amino acids. V lost 5 bases to trimming and J lost 0 bases, with 12 bases between them.

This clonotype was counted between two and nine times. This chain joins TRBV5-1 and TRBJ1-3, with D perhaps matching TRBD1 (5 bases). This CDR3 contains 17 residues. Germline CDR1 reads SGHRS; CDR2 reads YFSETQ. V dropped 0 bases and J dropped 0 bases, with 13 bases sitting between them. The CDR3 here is CASSLAGGAPSGNTIYF. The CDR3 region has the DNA TGCGCCAGCAGCTTGGCCGGCGGGGCACCCTCTGGAAACACCATATATTTT. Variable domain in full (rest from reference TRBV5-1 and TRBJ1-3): KAGVTQTPRYLIKTRGQQVTLSCSPISGHRSVSWYQQTPGQGLQFLFEYFSETQRNKGNFPGRFSGRQFSNSRSEMNVSTLELGDSALYLCASSLAGGAPSGNTIYFGEGSWLTVV.

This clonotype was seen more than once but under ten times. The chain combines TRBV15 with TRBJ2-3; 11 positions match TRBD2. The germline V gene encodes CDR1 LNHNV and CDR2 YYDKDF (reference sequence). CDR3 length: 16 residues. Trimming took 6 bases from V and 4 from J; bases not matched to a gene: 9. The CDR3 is CATRLLAGVSPDTQYF. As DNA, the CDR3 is TGTGCCACCAGACTACTAGCGGGAGTATCGCCAGATACGCAGTATTTT.

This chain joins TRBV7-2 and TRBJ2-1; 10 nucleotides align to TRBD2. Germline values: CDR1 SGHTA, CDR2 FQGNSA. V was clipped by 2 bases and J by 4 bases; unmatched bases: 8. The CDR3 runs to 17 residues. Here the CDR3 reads CASSLSGTSGTYNEQFF. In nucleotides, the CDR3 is TGTGCCAGCAGCTTATCTGGAACTAGCGGGACGTACAATGAGCAGTTCTTC.

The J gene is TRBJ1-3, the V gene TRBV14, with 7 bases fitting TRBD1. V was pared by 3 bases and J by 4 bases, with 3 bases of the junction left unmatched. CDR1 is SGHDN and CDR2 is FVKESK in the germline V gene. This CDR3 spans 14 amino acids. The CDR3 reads CASSHDRAGNTIYF. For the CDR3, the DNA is TGTGCCAGCAGCCACGACAGGGCCGGAAACACCATATATTTT.

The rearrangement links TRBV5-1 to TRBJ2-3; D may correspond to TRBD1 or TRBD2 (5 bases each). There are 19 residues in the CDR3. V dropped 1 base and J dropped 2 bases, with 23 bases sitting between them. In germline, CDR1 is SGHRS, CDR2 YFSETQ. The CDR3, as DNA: TGCGCCAGCAGCTTGTTTGGGACGGCGGACGAATATATCACAGATACGCAGTATTTT. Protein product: CASSLFGTADEYITDTQYF.

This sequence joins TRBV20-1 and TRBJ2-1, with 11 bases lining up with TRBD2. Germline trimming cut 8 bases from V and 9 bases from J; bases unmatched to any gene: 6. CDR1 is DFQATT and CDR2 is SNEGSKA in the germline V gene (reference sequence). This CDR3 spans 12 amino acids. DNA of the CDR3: TGCAGTCAGGGACTAGCGGACTTTGAGCAGTTCTTC. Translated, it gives CSQGLADFEQFF.

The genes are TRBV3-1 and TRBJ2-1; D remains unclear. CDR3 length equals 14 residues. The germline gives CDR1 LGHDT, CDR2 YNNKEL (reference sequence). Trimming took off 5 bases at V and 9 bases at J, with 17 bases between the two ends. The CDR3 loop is CASSSLGRNGEQFF. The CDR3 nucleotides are TGTGCCAGCAGCAGCCTAGGACGCAACGGTGAGCAGTTCTTC.

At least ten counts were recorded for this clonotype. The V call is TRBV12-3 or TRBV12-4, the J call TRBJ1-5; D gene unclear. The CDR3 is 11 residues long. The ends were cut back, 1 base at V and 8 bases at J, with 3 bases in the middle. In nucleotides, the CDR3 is TGTGCCAGCAGTTTAGGGGAGCCCCAGCATTTT. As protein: CASSLGEPQHF.

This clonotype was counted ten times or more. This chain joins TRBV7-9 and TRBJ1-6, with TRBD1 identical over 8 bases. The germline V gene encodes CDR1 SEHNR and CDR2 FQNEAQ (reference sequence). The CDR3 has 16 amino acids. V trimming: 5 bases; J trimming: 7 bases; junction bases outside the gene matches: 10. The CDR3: CASSQEGTGGNSPLHF. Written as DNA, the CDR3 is TGTGCCAGCAGCCAAGAGGGGACAGGCGGAAATTCACCCCTCCACTTT. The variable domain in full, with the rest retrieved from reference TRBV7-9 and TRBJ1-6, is DTGVSQNPRHKITKRGQNVTFRCDPISEHNRLYWYRQTLGQGPEFLTYFQNEAQLEKSRLLSDRFSAERPKGSFSTLEIQRTEQGDSAMYLCASSQEGTGGNSPLHFGNGTRLTVT.

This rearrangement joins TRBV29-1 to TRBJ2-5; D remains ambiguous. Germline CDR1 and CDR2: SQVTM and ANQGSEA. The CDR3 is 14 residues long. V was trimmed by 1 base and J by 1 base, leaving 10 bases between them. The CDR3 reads CSVEAGPLQETQYF. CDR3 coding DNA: TGCAGCGTTGAAGCTGGCCCGCTCCAAGAGACCCAGTACTTC.

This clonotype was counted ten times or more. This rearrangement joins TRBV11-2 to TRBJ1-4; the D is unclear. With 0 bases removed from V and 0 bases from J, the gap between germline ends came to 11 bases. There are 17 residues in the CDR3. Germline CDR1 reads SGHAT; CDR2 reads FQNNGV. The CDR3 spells CASSLEGPRATNEKLFF. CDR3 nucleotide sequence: TGTGCCAGCAGCTTAGAAGGGCCCCGTGCAACTAATGAAAAACTGTTTTTT.

Here the CDR3 reads CASSPRSGNTEAFF. In nucleotides, the CDR3 is TGTGCCAGCAGCCCCCGGAGCGGAAACACTGAAGCTTTCTTT. V usage is TRBV12-3 or TRBV12-4 and J usage is TRBJ1-1; D uncertain. The length of the CDR3 is 14 residues. V was shortened by 6 bases and J by 2 bases, with 13 bases between the two germline ends.

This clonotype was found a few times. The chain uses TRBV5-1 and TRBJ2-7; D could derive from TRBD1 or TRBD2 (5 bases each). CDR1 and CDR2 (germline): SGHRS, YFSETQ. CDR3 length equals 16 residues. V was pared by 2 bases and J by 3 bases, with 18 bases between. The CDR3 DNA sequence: TGCGCCAGCAGCTTCCCTTACGCCGGGACGGACTACGAGCAGTACTTC. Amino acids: CASSFPYAGTDYEQYF.

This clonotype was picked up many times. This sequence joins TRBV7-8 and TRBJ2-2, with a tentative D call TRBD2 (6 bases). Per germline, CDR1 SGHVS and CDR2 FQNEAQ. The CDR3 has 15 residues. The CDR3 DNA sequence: TGTGCAAGCCTTCGCGGGACGTCGTTGACCGGGGAGCTGTTTTTT. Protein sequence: CASLRGTSLTGELFF.

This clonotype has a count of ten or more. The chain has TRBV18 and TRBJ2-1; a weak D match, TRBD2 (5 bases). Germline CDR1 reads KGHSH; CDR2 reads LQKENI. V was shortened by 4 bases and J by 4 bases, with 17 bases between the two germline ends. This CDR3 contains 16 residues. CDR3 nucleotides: TGTGCCAGCTCACGAGGAGGAACACAGAGGTACAATGAGCAGTTCTTC. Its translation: CASSRGGTQRYNEQFF.

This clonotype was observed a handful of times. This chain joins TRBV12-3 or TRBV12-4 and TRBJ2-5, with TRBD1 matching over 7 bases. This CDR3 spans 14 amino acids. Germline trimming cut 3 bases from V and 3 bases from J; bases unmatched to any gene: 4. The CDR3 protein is CASSLTGSEETQYF. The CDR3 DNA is TGTGCCAGCAGTTTGACAGGGTCCGAAGAGACCCAGTACTTC.

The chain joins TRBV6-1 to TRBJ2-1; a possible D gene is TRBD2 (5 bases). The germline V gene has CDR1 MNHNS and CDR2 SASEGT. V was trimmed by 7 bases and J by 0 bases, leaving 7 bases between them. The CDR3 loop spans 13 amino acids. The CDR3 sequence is CASKRSSYNEQFF. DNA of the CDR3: TGTGCCAGCAAGCGGAGCTCCTACAATGAGCAGTTCTTC.

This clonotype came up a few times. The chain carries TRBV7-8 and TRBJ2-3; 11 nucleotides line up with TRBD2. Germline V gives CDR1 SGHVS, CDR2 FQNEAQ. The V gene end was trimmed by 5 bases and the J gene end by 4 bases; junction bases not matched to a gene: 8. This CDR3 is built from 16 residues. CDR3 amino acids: CASSIVAGGGSDTQYF. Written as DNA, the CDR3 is TGTGCCAGCAGCATCGTAGCGGGAGGGGGCTCAGATACGCAGTATTTT.

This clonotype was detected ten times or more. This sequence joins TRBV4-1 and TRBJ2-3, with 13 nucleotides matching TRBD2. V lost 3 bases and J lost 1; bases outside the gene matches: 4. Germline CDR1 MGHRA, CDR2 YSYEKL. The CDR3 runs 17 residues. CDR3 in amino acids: CASSQGLAGSGTDTQYF. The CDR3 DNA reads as TGCGCCAGCAGCCAGGGACTAGCGGGAAGTGGCACAGATACGCAGTATTTT.